The table lists the clone carrying this T cell receptor (beta chain) with a count of one. Its cognate antigen is unknown. Germline V gives CDR1 SGHRS, CDR2 YFSETQ. This CDR3 region has 15 residues. V lost 0 bases and J lost 4, with 14 bases in between. Documented treatment: oral pan-JAK inhibitor, 5-10 mg twice daily. This sample stems from a study of CD8+ T cells in alopecia areata. General observations from the study: Numerous clones, expanded in lesions, remained in scalp and blood during tofacitinib.

Sequencing used cDNA as its template, made by extracting RNA and reverse transcribing it. TCRdb's table, derived via immunoSEQ multiplex PCR, lists solely in-frame clones and lacks some. The table lists approximately 200,000 clones, about 60% of them singletons. The chain has TRBV5-1 and TRBJ2-7; D is uncertain. This receptor was identified in a human donor with alopecia areata. Sequenced here: CD4+ T cells sorted from blood, sampled at week 4, from a patient treated with tofacitinib. The chain's CDR3 is CASSLDSSIGYEQYF. In DNA, the CDR3 is TGCGCCAGCAGCTTGGACTCTTCAATTGGGTACGAGCAGTACTTC.